The TCR beta chain described here comes from a study of T cells in Graves' hyperthyroidism and ophthalmopathy. The table lists this clonotype with many counts. Germline CDR1 MGHRA, CDR2 YSYEKL. V was shortened by 4 bases and J by 8 bases, with 11 bases between the two germline ends. This CDR3 contains 13 residues. The CDR3 regions of TCR beta were amplified from RNA transcripts. Using the HTBI primer set, a first-round RT-PCR was run on the TCR CDR3. TCRdb re-derived calls from the multiplex PCR reads in MiXCR, one entry per CDR3 protein. The sample comprises about 260,000 distinct CDR3 sequences, about a sixth of which are singletons, and less than 35% rests with the top ten.

The genes are TRBV4-1 and TRBJ1-4, with D unresolved. Sequenced input: blood. This sequence was found in a woman under 30 with Graves' ophthalmopathy. In nucleotides, the CDR3 is TGCGCCAGCAGCCTTCTGGTATTGGAAAAACTGTTTTTT. It translates to CASSLLVLEKLFF.